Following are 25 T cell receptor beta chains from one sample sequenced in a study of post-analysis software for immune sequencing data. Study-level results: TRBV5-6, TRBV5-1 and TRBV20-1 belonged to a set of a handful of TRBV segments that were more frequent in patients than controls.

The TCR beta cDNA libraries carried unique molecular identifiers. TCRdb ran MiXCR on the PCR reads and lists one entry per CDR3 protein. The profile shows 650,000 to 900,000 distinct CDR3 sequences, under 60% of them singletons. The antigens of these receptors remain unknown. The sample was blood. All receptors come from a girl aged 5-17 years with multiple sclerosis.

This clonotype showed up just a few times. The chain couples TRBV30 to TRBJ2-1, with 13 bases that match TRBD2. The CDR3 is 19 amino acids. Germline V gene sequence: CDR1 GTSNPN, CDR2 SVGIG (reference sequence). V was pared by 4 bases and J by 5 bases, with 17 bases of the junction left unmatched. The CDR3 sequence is CAWISSLAGGPGIDNEQFF. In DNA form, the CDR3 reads TGTGCCTGGATCTCGTCACTAGCGGGAGGGCCCGGGATAGACAATGAGCAGTTCTTC.

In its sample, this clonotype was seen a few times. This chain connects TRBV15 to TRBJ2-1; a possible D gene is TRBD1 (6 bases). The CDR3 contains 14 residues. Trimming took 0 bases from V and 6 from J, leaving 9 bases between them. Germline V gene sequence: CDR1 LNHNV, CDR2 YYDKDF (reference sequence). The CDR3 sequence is CATSRDGTINEQFF. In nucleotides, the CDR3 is TGTGCCACCAGCAGAGATGGGACAATCAATGAGCAGTTCTTC.

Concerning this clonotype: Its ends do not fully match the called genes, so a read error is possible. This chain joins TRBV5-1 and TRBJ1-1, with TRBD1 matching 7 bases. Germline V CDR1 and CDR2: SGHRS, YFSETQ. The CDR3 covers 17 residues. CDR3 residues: CASSVDRAGSLKTEAFF. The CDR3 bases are TGCGCCAGCAGCGTAGACAGGGCGGGAAGTTTGAAGACTGAAGCTTTCTTT.

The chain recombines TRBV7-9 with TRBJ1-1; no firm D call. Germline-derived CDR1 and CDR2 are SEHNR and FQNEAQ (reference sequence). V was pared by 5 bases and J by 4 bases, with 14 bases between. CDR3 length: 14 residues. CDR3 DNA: TGTGCCAGCAGCCCGCATTGGGGTGGCACTGAAGCTTTCTTT. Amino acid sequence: CASSPHWGGTEAFF.

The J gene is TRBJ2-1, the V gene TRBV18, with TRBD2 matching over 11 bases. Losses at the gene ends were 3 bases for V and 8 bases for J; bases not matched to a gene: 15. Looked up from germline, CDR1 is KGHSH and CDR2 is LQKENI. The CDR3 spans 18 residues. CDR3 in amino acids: CASSPIPPLAGEVYEQFF. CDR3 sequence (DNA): TGTGCCAGCTCACCTATTCCACCACTAGCGGGAGAGGTTTATGAGCAGTTCTTC.

CDR3 residues: CAISESRGRGDTQYF. The CDR3, as DNA: TGTGCCATCAGTGAGTCGCGGGGGAGAGGAGATACGCAGTATTTT. This chain uses TRBV10-3 with TRBJ2-3; 7 bases are shared with TRBD2. With 0 bases clipped from V and 5 bases from J, the junction kept 5 bases outside the gene matches. Germline V gene sequence: CDR1 ENHRY, CDR2 SYGVKD. CDR3 length equals 15 residues.

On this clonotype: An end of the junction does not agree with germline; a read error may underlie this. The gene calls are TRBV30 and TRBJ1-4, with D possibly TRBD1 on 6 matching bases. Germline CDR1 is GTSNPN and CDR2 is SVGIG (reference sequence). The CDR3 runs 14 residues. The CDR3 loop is CAWSLTGPNEKLFF. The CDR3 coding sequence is TGTGCCTGGAGTTTGACAGGACCTAATGAAAAGCTGTTTTTT.

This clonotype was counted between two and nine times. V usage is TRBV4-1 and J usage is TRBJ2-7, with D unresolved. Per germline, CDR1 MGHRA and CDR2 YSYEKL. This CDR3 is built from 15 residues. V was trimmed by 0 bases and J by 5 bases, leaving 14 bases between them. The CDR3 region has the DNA TGCGCCAGCAGCCAAGATCCGACGGCCTTGGACGAGCAGTACTTC. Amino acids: CASSQDPTALDEQYF.

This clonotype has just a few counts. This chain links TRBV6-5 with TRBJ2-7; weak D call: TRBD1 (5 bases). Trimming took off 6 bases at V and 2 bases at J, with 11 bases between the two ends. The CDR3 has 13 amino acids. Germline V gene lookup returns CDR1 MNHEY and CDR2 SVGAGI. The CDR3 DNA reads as TGTGCCAGCAGCGAAGACAGCACCTACGAGCAGTACTTC. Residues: CASSEDSTYEQYF.

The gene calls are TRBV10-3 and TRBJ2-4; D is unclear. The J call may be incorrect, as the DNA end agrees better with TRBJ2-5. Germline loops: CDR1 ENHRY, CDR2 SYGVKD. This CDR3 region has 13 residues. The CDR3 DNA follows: TGTGCCATCAGTGAGTCGCAGAAAGAGACCCAGTACTTC. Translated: CAISESQKETQYF.

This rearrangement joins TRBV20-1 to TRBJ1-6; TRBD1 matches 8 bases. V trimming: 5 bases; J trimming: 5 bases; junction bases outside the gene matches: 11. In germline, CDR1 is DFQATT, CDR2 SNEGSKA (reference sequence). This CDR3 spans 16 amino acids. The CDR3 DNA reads TGCAGTGCTGACCCCGGGACAGGAGAAAATAATTCACCCCTCCACTTT. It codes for CSADPGTGENNSPLHF.

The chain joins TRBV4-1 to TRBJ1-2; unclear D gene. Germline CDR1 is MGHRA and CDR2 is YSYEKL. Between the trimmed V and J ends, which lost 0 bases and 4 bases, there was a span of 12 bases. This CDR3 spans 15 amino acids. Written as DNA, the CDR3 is TGCGCCAGCAGCCAAGAATCCAGGTCGGTCTATGGCTACACCTTC. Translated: CASSQESRSVYGYTF.

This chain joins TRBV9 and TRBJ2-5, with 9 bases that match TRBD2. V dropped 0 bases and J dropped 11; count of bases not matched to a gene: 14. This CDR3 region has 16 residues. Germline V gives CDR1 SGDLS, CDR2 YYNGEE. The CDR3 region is CASSVVGREGVNEQYF. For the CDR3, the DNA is TGTGCCAGCAGCGTAGTGGGGCGGGAGGGAGTAAATGAGCAGTACTTC.

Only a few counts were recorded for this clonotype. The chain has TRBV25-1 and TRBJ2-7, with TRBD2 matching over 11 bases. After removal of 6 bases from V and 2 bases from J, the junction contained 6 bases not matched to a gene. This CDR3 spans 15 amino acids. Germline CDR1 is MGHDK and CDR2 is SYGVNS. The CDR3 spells CASSPTSGTAYEQYF. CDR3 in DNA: TGTGCCAGCAGCCCGACTAGCGGGACGGCCTACGAGCAGTACTTC.

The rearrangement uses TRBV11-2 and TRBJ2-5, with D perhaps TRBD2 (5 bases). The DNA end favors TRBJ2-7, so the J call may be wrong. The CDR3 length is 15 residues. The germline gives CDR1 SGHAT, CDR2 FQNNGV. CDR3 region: CASSRPDSFSYEQYF. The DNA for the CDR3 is TGTGCCAGCAGCAGACCGGACTCATTTTCATACGAGCAGTACTTC.

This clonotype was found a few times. The CDR3 reads CSCRLLSNTGELFF. In DNA form, the CDR3 reads TGCAGCTGTAGGCTTTTATCGAACACCGGGGAGCTGTTTTTT. This chain uses TRBV29-1 with TRBJ2-2; no definite D call. Germline V gives CDR1 SQVTM, CDR2 ANQGSEA. This CDR3 has 14 amino acids. V was trimmed by 8 bases and J by 0 bases, leaving 13 bases between them.

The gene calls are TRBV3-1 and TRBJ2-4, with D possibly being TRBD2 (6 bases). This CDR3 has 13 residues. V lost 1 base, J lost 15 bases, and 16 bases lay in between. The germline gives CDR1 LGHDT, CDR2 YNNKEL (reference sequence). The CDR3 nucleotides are TGTGCCAGCAGCCAAGGGGTCAATACAGCGGGGTACTTC. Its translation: CASSQGVNTAGYF.

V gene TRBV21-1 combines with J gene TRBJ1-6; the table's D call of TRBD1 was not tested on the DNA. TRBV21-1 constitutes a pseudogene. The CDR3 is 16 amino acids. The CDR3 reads CASSIPGRRPNSPLHF. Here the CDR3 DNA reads TGTGCCAGCAGCATACCGGGACGGAGACCAAATTCACCCCTCCACTTT.

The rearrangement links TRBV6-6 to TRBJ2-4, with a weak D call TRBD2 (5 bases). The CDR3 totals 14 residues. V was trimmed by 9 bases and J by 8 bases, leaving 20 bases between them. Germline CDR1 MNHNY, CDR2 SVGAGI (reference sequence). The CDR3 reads CASSEGSEVDIQYF. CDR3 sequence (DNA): TGTGCCAGTTCAGAGGGATCGGAGGTGGACATTCAGTACTTC.

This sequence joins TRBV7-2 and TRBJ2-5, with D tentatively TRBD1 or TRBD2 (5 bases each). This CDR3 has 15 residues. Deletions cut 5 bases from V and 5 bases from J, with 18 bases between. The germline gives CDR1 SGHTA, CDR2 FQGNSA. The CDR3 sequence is CASSTGIRAFETQYF. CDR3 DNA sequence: TGTGCCAGCAGCACCGGGATCAGGGCTTTCGAGACCCAGTACTTC. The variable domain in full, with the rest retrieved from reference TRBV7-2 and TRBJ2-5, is GAGVSQSPSNKVTEKGKDVELRCDPISGHTALYWYRQSLGQGLEFLIYFQGNSAPDKSGLPSDRFSAERTGGSVSTLTIQRTQQEDSAVYLCASSTGIRAFETQYFGPGTRLLVL.

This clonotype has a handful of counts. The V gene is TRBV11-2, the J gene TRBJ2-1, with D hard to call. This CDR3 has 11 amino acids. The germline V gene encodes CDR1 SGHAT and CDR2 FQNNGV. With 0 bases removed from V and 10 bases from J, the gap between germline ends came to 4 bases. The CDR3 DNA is TGTGCCAGCAGCTTAGAGGTGGAGCAGTTCTTC. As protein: CASSLEVEQFF.

CDR3 sequence: CASSPGAGTGFRQETQYF. Here the CDR3 DNA reads TGTGCCAGCAGCCCTGGGGCGGGGACCGGTTTTCGGCAAGAGACCCAGTACTTC. The chain couples TRBV4-2 to TRBJ2-5, with a possible D match to TRBD2 (6 bases). CDR1 LGHNA and CDR2 YNFKEQ come from the germline V gene. The V end lost 4 bases, the J end lost 2 bases, and 23 bases lay between the germline ends. This CDR3 is 18 amino acids long.

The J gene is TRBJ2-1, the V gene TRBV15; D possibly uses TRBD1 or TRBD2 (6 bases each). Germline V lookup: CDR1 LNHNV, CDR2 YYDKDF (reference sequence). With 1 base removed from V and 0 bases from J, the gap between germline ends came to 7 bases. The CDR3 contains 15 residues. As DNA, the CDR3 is TGTGCCACCAGCAGAGCGGGGGCCTCCTACAATGAGCAGTTCTTC. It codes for CATSRAGASYNEQFF.

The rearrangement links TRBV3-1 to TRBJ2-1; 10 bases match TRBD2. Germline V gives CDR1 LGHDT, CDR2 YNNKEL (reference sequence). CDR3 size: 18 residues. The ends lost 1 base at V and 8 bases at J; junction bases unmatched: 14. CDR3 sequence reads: CASSQGRPSGSLGHEQFF. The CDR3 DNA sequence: TGTGCCAGCAGCCAAGGACGTCCTAGCGGGAGTTTGGGCCATGAGCAGTTCTTC.

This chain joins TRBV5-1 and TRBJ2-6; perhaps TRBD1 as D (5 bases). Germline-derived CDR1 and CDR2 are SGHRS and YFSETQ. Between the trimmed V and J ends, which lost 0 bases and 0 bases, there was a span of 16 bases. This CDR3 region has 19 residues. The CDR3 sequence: CASSLGPQQGYSGANVLTF. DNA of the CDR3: TGCGCCAGCAGCTTGGGCCCCCAGCAGGGCTACTCTGGGGCCAACGTCCTGACTTTC.